These T cell receptor beta chains were read from a single sample in a study of response to subunit inactivated influenza vaccine. TCRdb recomputed calls from the RT-PCR reads with MiXCR, one row per CDR3 protein. The table includes hundreds of thousands of distinct CDR3 sequences, about 10% detected once. This same sample was also part of a study on T cells expressing NK-cell markers.

This sample comprised PBMCs from blood, obtained on the day of vaccination. The receptors were sampled from a man in his fifties or sixties who received an inactivated influenza vaccine. Each CDR3 is given with its conserved first and last residue. The order of the fields is J gene, V gene, CDR3 protein.

TRBJ2-7	TRBV3-1	CASSLRLPGTGAYEQYF
TRBJ2-3	TRBV3-1	CASSQVLGGGTQYF
TRBJ2-7	TRBV5-1	CASSYRQYEQYF
TRBJ2-6	TRBV3-1	CASSPMAQLGSGANVLTF
TRBJ2-5	TRBV7-9	CASRSGQDRRETQYF
TRBJ1-5	TRBV20-1	CSVGGLSKSQPQHF
TRBJ2-7	TRBV27	CASRTPGPLYEQYF
TRBJ2-5	TRBV20-1	CSARYVYPRETQYF
TRBJ1-6	TRBV12-3/TRBV12-4	CASSLNNSPLHF
TRBJ1-6	TRBV7-2	CASSLDREVSNSPLHF
TRBJ1-1	TRBV11-2	CASSLVPTHENTEAFF
TRBJ2-1	TRBV7-9	CASSLRGMYNEQFF
TRBJ2-7	TRBV9	CASSVDPYGSYEQYF
TRBJ2-1	TRBV24-1	CATSDLAGGVDEQFF
TRBJ2-5	TRBV5-6	CASSLYRERQETQYF
TRBJ2-7	TRBV6-2/TRBV6-3	CASTPRGSTYEQYF